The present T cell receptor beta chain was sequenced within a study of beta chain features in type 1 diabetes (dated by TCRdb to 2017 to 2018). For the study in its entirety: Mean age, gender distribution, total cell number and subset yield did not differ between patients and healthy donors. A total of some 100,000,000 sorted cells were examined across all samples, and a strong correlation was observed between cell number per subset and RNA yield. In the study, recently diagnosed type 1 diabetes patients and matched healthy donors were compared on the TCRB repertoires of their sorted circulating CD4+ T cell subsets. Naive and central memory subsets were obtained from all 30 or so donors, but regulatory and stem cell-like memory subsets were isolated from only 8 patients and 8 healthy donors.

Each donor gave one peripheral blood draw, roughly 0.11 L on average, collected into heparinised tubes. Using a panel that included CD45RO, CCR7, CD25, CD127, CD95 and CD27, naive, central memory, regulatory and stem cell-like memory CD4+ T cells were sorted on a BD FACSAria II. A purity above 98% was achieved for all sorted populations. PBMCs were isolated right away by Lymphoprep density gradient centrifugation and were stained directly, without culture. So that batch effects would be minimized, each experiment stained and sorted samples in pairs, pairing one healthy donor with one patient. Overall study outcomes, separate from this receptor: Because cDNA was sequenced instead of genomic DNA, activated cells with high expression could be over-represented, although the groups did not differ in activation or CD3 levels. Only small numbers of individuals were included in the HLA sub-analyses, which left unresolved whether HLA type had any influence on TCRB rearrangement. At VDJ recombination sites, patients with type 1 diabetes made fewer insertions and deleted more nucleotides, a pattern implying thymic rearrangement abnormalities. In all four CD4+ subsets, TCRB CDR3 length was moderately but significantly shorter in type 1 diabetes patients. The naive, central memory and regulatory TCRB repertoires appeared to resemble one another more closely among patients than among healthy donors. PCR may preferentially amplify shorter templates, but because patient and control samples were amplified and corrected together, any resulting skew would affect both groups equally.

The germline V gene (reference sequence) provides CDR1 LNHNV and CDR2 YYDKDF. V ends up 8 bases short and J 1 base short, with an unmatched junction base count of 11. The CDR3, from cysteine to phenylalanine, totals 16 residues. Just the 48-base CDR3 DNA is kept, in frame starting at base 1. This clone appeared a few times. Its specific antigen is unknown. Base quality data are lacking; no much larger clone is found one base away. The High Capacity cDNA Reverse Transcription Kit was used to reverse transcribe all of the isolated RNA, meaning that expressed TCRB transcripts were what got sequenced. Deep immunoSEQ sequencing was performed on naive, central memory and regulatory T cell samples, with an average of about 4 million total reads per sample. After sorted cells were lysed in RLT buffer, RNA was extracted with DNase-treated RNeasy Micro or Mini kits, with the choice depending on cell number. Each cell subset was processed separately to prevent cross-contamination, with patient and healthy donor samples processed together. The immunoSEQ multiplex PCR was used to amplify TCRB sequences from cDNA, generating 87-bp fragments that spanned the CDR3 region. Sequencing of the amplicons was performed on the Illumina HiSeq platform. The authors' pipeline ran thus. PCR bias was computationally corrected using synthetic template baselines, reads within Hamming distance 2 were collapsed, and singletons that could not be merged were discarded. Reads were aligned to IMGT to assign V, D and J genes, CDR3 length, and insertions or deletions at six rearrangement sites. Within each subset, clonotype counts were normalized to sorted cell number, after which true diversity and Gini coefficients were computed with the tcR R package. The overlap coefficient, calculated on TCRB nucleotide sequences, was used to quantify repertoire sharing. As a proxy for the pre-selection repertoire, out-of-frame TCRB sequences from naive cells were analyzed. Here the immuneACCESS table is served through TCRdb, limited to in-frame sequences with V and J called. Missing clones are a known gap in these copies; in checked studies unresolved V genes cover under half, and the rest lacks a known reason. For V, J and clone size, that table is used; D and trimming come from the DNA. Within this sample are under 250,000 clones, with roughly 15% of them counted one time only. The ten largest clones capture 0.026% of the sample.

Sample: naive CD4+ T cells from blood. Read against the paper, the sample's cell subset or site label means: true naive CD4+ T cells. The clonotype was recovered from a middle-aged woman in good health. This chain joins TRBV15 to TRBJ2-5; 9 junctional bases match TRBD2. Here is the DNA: TGTGCCACCCGTAGAGGGAGCGGGGGGTCCCAAGAGACCCAGTACTTC. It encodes CATRRGSGGSQETQYF.